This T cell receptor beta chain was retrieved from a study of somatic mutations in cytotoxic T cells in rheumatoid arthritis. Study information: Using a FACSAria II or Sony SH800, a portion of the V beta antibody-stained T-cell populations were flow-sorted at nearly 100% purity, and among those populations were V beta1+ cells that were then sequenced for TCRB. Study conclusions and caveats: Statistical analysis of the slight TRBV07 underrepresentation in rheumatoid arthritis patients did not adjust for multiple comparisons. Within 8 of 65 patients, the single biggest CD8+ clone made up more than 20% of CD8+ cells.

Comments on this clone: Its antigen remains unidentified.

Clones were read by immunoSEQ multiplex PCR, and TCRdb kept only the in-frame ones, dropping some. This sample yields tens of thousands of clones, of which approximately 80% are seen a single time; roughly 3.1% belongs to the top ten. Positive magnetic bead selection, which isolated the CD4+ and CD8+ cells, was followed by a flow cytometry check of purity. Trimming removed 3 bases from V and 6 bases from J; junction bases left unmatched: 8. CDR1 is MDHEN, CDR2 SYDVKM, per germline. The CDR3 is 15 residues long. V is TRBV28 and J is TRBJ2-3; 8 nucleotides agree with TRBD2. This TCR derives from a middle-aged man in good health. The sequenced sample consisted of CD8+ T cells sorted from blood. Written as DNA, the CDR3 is TGTGCCAGCAGTTTTGGTAGCGGGGACTTGGATACGCAGTATTTT. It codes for CASSFGSGDLDTQYF. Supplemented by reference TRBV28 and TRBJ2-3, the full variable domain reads DVKVTQSSRYLVKRTGEKVFLECVQDMDHENMFWYRQDPGLGLRLIYFSYDVKMKEKGDIPEGYSVSREKKERFSLILESASTNQTSMYLCASSFGSGDLDTQYFGPGTRLTVL.